The clone carrying this T cell receptor (beta chain) was counted between two and nine times. The data originate from a study of blood T cell repertoires in COVID-19. Study details: PBMCs, B-cell-depleted T cells, or T cells provided the cDNA or gDNA that made up the material.

Original processing notes: Estimation of nucleated cell counts was performed using reference gene primer amplification. Data came from immunoSEQ multiplex PCR; TCRdb stores just in-frame clones and leaves some out. V, J and clone size are those of that table, while D and trimming were read from the DNA. Of about 210,000 clones in the sample, 80% were seen once. The cohort comprised adults aged about 18 to 100 years residing in some 24 US areas. Cohorts were determined from participant-reported clinical history. The CDR3 has 15 amino acids. V lost 3 bases, J lost 9 bases, and 8 bases stayed unmatched. Germline values: CDR1 SGHTA, CDR2 FQGTGA.

The specimen sequenced was PBMCs or T cells enriched from blood (not recorded which). The receptor's source is a man younger than 40 with acute COVID-19. V is TRBV7-3 and J is TRBJ1-6, with 7 bases that match TRBD1. The CDR3, as DNA: TGTGCCAGCAGCTTGGAGGGGGCAGAGCGTTCACCCCTCCACTTT. It codes for CASSLEGAERSPLHF.